One and the same sample provided the 7 T cell receptor beta chains below, sequenced in a study of blood T cell repertoires in COVID-19. The protocol was immunoSEQ multiplex PCR, while the TCRdb copy is restricted to in-frame clones and leaves out a portion. The sample holds some 180,000 clones; around four fifths are singletons and the top ten take 6.5% to 8.5%. The sequenced sample consisted of peripheral blood. The receptor source for this set is a woman aged 40 to 50 with COVID-19, enrolled during active disease.

The CDR3 reads CASSPGQGYEQYF. CDR3 bases: TGTGCCAGCAGCCCGGGACAGGGGTACGAGCAGTACTTC. V gene TRBV7-3 combines with J gene TRBJ2-7, with 10 bases lining up with TRBD1. Germline lookup yields CDR1 SGHTA and CDR2 FQGTGA. The V gene end was trimmed by 5 bases and the J gene end by 4 bases; junction bases not matched to a gene: 2. The CDR3 spans 13 residues.

The V call is TRBV19, the J call TRBJ2-2; tentatively, D is TRBD2 (6 bases). The CDR3 totals 15 residues. The germline V gene has CDR1 LNHDA and CDR2 SQIVND (reference sequence). V was pared by 4 bases and J by 6 bases, with 15 bases between. CDR3 coding DNA: TGTGCCAGTAGTAGGCGTCCTACGGGGGCCGGGGAGCTGTTTTTT. This sequence encodes CASSRRPTGAGELFF. Using reference TRBV19 and TRBJ2-2 for the parts outside the CDR3, the full variable domain is DGGITQSPKYLFRKEGQNVTLSCEQNLNHDAMYWYRQDPGQGLRLIYYSQIVNDFQKGDIAEGYSVSREKKESFPLTVTSAQKNPTAFYLCASSRRPTGAGELFFGEGSRLTVL.

This rearrangement joins TRBV27 to TRBJ1-1; D call uncertain. Trimming removed 5 bases from V and 2 bases from J, with 15 bases in between. The CDR3 is 15 amino acids. Germline assignment: CDR1 MNHEY and CDR2 SMNVEV (reference sequence). The CDR3 here is CASSPRRGVNTEAFF. CDR3 sequence (DNA): TGTGCCAGCAGTCCTCGTAGAGGAGTTAACACTGAAGCTTTCTTT.

To note about this clone: The junction does not match germline at one end; this may be a read error. The chain couples TRBV2 to TRBJ2-7, with a tentative D call TRBD2 (6 bases). This CDR3 has 12 amino acids. CDR1 and CDR2 (germline): SNHLY, FYNNEI. The CDR3 here is CASSEALAGSRF. The CDR3 DNA reads TGTGCCAGCAGTGAAGCGCTGGCGGGAAGCCGCTTC.

V gene TRBV5-5 combines with J gene TRBJ2-4; possibly TRBD2 for D (6 bases). The CDR3 consists of 16 residues. Trimming removed 0 bases at V and 4 bases at J, with 14 bases between. Germline V lookup: CDR1 SGHKS, CDR2 YYEKEE (reference sequence). Written as DNA, the CDR3 is TGTGCCAGCAGCTTGGCCGGGGGAATCGGGAAAAACATTCAGTACTTC. Encoded protein: CASSLAGGIGKNIQYF.

This chain connects TRBV9 to TRBJ2-1; D not resolved. Germline V gene sequence: CDR1 SGDLS, CDR2 YYNGEE. Trimming left V 3 bases short and J 8 bases short, with 6 bases between. This CDR3 is built from 11 residues. CDR3 sequence: CASSDIHEQFF. CDR3 coding DNA: TGTGCCAGCAGCGACATTCATGAGCAGTTCTTC.

The V call is TRBV23-1, the J call TRBJ2-1; possibly TRBD2 for D (5 bases). TRBV23-1 carries the ORF label, with uncertain function. The CDR3 covers 16 residues. V lost 3 bases, J lost 0 bases, and 12 bases lay in between. CDR3 amino acids: CASSHPDLNSYNEQFF. DNA of the CDR3: TGCGCCAGCAGTCATCCGGACTTAAACTCCTACAATGAGCAGTTCTTC.